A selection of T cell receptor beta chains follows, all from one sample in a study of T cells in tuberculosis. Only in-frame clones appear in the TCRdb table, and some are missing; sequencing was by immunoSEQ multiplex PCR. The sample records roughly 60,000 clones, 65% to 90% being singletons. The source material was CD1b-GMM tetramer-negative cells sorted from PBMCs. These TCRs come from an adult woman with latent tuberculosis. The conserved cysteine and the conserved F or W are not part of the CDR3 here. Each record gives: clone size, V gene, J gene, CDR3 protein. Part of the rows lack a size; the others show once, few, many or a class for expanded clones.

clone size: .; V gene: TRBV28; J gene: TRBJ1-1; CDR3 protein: ASSLWKTERNTEAF
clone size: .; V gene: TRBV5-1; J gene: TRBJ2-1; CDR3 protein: ASSLESGRAGEQF
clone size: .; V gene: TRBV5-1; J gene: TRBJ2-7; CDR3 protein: ASSLTSSTYEQY
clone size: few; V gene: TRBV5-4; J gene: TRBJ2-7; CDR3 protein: ASSLLSSGSYEQY
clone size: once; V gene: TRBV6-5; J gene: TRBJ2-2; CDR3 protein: ATSRGQNTGELF
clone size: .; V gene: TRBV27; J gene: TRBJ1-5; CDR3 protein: ASSLSTGTGAKTPQH
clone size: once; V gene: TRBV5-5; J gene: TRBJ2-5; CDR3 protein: ASSGVTGETQY
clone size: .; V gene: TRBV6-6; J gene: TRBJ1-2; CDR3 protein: ASSLQVNYGYT
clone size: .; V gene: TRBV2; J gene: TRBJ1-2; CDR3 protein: ASGAEANYGYT
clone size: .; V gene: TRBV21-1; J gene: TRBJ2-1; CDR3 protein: ASSTRDRGLNEQF
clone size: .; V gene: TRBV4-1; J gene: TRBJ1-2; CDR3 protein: ASSQAGQETYGYT
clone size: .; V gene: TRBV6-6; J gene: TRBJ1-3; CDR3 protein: ASSPTTAISGNTIY
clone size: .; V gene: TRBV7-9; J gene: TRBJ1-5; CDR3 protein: ASSPMTGTGDGQPQH
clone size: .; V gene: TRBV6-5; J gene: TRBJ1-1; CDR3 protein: ASSYRSPDEAF
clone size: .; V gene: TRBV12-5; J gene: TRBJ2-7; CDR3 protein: ASGQTGPEQY
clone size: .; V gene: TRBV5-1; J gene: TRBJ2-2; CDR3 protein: ASSYRDESGELF
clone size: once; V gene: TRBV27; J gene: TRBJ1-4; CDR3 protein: ASSPGQKLF
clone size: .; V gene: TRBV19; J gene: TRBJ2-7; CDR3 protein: ASSMKEGYEQY
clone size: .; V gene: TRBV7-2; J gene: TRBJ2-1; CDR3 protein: ASSLEGLSYNEQF
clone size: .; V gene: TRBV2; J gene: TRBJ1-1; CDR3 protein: ASSNRVNTEAF
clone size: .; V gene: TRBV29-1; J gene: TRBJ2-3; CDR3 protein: SVPTSGNYTDTQY
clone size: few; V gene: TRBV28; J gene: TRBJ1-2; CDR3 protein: ASSSTGPFNYGYT
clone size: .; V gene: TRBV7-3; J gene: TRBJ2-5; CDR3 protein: ASSSTPLRGVGETQY
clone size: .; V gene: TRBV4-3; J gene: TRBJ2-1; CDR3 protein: ASSQDLGQGGNEQF
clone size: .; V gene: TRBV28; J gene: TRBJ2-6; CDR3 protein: ASSPPGQALSGANVLT
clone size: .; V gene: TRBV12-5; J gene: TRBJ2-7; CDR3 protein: ASGLAGVYEQY
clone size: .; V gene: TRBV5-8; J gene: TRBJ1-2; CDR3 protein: ASSLPGQGVLNVYGYT
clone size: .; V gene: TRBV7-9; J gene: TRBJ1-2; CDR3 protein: ASRHNSGGPGGYT